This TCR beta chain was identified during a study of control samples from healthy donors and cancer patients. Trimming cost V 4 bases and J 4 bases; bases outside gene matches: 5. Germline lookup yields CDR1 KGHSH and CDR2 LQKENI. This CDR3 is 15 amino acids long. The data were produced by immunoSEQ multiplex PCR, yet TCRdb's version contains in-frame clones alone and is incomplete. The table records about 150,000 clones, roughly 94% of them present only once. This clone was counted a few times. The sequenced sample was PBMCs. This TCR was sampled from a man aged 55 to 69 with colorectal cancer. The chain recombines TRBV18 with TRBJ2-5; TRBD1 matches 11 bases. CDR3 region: CASSLRTGGTETQYF. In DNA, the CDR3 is TGTGCCAGCTCACTCCGGACAGGGGGCACAGAGACCCAGTACTTC. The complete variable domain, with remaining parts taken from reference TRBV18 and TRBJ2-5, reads NAGVMQNPRHLVRRRGQEARLRCSPMKGHSHVYWYRQLPEEGLKFMVYLQKENIIDESGMPKERFSAEFPKEGPSILRIQQVVRGDSAAYFCASSLRTGGTETQYFGPGTRLLVL.